These 2 T cell receptor beta chains share one sample of origin, sequenced in a study of blood T cells in healthy people across ages (dated by TCRdb to between 2015 and 2016). Preparation of the library involved 5' RACE. Sequencer: Illumina HiSeq 2500. A second PCR of roughly 6 to 12 cycles was performed with a sample-barcoded 5' primer and a J-beta primer mix. TCRdb trimmed the raw reads at Q25, called clones with MiXCR and kept productive beta chains. Rows matching on CDR3 protein sequence are summarized as one entry with the most common DNA and genes. Across this sample there are hundreds of thousands of distinct CDR3 sequences, with around three fifths seen only once. The top ten clonotypes cover roughly 34% of the sample. Sequencing was performed on blood. The source is a man in his sixties in good health.

This clonotype was picked up a small number of times. This may arise from a read error, as a much more abundant clone is one base away. The chain is built from TRBV28 and TRBJ2-3; D remains unclear. Germline CDR1 is MDHEN and CDR2 is SYDVKM. The CDR3 is 11 residues long. V was trimmed by 2 bases and J by 4 bases, leaving 1 base between them. CDR3 nucleotides: TGTGCCAGCAGTTTACCAGATACGCAGTATTTT. It codes for CASSLPDTQYF. Filled out from reference TRBV28 and TRBJ2-3, the complete variable domain reads DVKVTQSSRYLVKRTGEKVFLECVQDMDHENMFWYRQDPGLGLRLIYFSYDVKMKEKGDIPEGYSVSREKKERFSLILESASTNQTSMYLCASSLPDTQYFGPGTRLTVL.

V is TRBV9 and J is TRBJ2-6; maybe TRBD2 (6 bases). V lost 3 bases and J lost 4, with 11 bases in between. CDR1 and CDR2 from the germline V gene are SGDLS and YYNGEE. The CDR3 extends over 15 amino acids. DNA of the CDR3: TGTGCCAGCAGCGACCGGGCGGGAGGGGCCAACGTCCTGACTTTC. Amino acid sequence: CASSDRAGGANVLTF.